A single sample gave rise to the 23 T cell receptor beta chains below, sequenced in a study of T cells in Graves' hyperthyroidism and ophthalmopathy. Amplification of TCR beta CDR3 regions used RNA as the template. The TCR CDR3 was amplified in a first-round RT-PCR using the HTBI primer set. TCRdb re-derived calls from the multiplex PCR reads in MiXCR, one entry per CDR3 protein. The sample lists about 600,000 distinct CDR3 sequences, approximately 15% seen once, with around 7% in the top ten. The sequenced sample consisted of blood. Receptors originate from a woman under 30 with Graves' ophthalmopathy.

This clonotype was seen at least ten times. The gene calls are TRBV5-6 and TRBJ2-1; D gene unclear. V was cut by 2 bases and J by 6 bases, with 12 bases left in between. Looked up from germline, CDR1 is SGHDT and CDR2 is YYEEEE. The CDR3 consists of 14 residues. The CDR3: CASSFTVVLNEQFF. CDR3 nucleotide sequence: TGTGCCAGCAGCTTTACTGTCGTACTCAATGAGCAGTTCTTC.

The genes are TRBV19 and TRBJ2-2; TRBD1 matches 7 bases. J gave up 7 bases and V 3 bases, and 5 bases lay outside the gene matches. Per the germline V gene, CDR1 is LNHDA and CDR2 is SQIVND (reference sequence). The CDR3 contains 14 residues. CDR3 protein: CASSMRQGVGELFF. The CDR3, as DNA: TGTGCCAGTAGTATGCGACAGGGAGTCGGGGAGCTGTTTTTT.

As regards this clonotype: The conserved phenylalanine or tryptophan is not found at the CDR3 terminus, so this likely reflects a read error. The chain recombines TRBV11-3 with TRBJ2-1; a weak D match, TRBD2 (5 bases). The V and J ends lost 3 bases and 0 bases respectively, with 9 bases between them. The CDR3 is 15 residues long. CDR1 is SGHNT and CDR2 is YENEEA in the germline V gene. CDR3 amino acids: CASSLTTSSYNEQFS. Here the CDR3 DNA reads TGTGCCAGCAGCTTGACTACTAGCTCCTACAATGAGCAGTTCTCC.

This clonotype was counted at least ten times. The V gene is TRBV28, the J gene TRBJ1-1, with a tentative D call TRBD1 (6 bases). V lost 2 bases and J lost 5, with 15 bases in between. The CDR3 has 15 residues. Germline lookup yields CDR1 MDHEN and CDR2 SYDVKM. The CDR3 coding sequence is TGTGCCAGCAGTTTACATCTCGGGGGCGGAACTGAAGCTTTCTTT. Translation gives CASSLHLGGGTEAFF.

This clonotype was counted many times. The V gene is TRBV27, the J gene TRBJ2-7, with TRBD1 matching 8 bases. There are 14 residues in the CDR3. The germline gives CDR1 MNHEY, CDR2 SMNVEV (reference sequence). The V gene end was trimmed by 7 bases and the J gene end by 5 bases; junction bases not matched to a gene: 10. The CDR3 here is CASTFLDRVNEQYF. The CDR3, as DNA: TGTGCCAGCACCTTCTTGGACAGGGTAAACGAGCAGTACTTC.

This clonotype came up a few times. The genes are TRBV7-9 and TRBJ1-4; 7 bases are a match to TRBD1. Unmatched junction bases numbered 16, after V lost 6 bases and J lost 6 bases. From germline, CDR1 is SEHNR and CDR2 FQNEAQ (reference sequence). This CDR3 comprises 17 residues. The CDR3 spells CASSPSFGGQLYEKLFF. The CDR3 nucleotides read TGTGCCAGCAGTCCTTCGTTTGGGGGACAGTTATATGAAAAACTGTTTTTT.

This clonotype has at least ten counts. The rearrangement joins TRBV12-3 or TRBV12-4 to TRBJ2-1; D is tentatively TRBD1 or TRBD2 (5 bases each). V was clipped by 0 bases and J by 1 base, with 25 bases between them. The CDR3 sequence is 21 residues long. The CDR3 spells CASSLAVGMQGRFYSYNEQFF. CDR3 bases: TGTGCCAGCAGTTTAGCAGTCGGGATGCAGGGCCGCTTTTATTCCTACAATGAGCAGTTCTTC.

This clonotype appeared many times. The rearrangement joins TRBV6-1 to TRBJ1-5; 11 nucleotides align to TRBD1. CDR1 is MNHNS, CDR2 SASEGT, per germline. The CDR3 covers 14 residues. The V gene end was trimmed by 6 bases and the J gene end by 6 bases; junction bases not matched to a gene: 4. The CDR3 reads CASRGQGVSQPQHF. The CDR3 bases are TGTGCCAGCAGGGGACAGGGGGTATCTCAGCCCCAGCATTTT.

This chain uses TRBV4-1 with TRBJ2-2, with D tentatively TRBD2 (5 bases). CDR3 length: 18 amino acids. Trimming shortened V by 0 bases and J by 1 base, and 15 bases separated the two germline ends. Per germline, CDR1 MGHRA and CDR2 YSYEKL. CDR3 amino acids: CASSQEGRGRMNTGELFF. In DNA, the CDR3 is TGCGCCAGCAGCCAAGAAGGGCGAGGGCGGATGAACACCGGGGAGCTGTTTTTT.

This clonotype occurred many times. The J gene is TRBJ1-1, the V gene TRBV10-3, with D uncertain. This CDR3 is built from 13 residues. Trimming stripped 4 bases from V and 1 base from J, with 7 bases between. Germline CDR1 ENHRY, CDR2 SYGVKD. The CDR3 DNA is TGTGCCATCAGTGTAAGAGCGAACACTGAAGCTTTCTTT. Its protein is CAISVRANTEAFF.

The V call is TRBV28, the J call TRBJ1-5, with TRBD1 matching over 7 bases. Unmatched junction bases numbered 13, after V lost 5 bases and J lost 0 bases. Looked up from germline, CDR1 is MDHEN and CDR2 is SYDVKM. The CDR3 is 18 amino acids. CDR3 nucleotides: TGTGCCAGCAGTCCCTCGATGGGAGGGGGCCATAGCAATCAGCCCCAGCATTTT. Protein product: CASSPSMGGGHSNQPQHF.

This clonotype was counted between two and nine times. V and J are TRBV19 and TRBJ2-7; no clear D. The V end was cut by 1 base, the J end by 2 bases, with 12 bases between. CDR3 length: 15 residues. Per the germline V gene, CDR1 is LNHDA and CDR2 is SQIVND (reference sequence). The CDR3 bases are TGTGCCAGTAGTATAGGAGCGATCCCGACCTACGAGCAGTACTTC. It translates to CASSIGAIPTYEQYF.

Written as DNA, the CDR3 is TGTGCCAGCAGTTCCATCCGGGACAGTAGCACAGATACGCAGTATTTT. Translating gives CASSSIRDSSTDTQYF. The chain uses TRBV6-5 and TRBJ2-3, with 7 bases fitting TRBD1. With 4 bases clipped from V and 0 bases from J, the junction kept 7 bases outside the gene matches. The CDR3 is made up of 16 amino acids. The germline CDR1 and CDR2 sequences are MNHEY and SVGAGI.

This rearrangement joins TRBV7-9 to TRBJ2-3, with 14 positions matching TRBD2. V lost 4 bases to trimming and J lost 4 bases; unmatched junction nucleotides: 10. Germline V lookup: CDR1 SEHNR, CDR2 FQNEAQ (reference sequence). This CDR3 contains 18 residues. The CDR3 reads CASSSLVGTSGSSDTQYF. The CDR3 nucleotides are TGTGCCAGCAGCTCCCTAGTAGGGACTAGCGGGAGCTCAGATACGCAGTATTTT.

The chain couples TRBV9 to TRBJ1-1; D gene uncertain. Germline V gene lookup returns CDR1 SGDLS and CDR2 YYNGEE. The CDR3 runs to 13 residues. Between the trimmed V and J ends, which lost 0 bases and 2 bases, there was a span of 5 bases. Here the CDR3 DNA reads TGTGCCAGCAGCGTAGGGGATAACACTGAAGCTTTCTTT. Its protein is CASSVGDNTEAFF.

The rearrangement uses TRBV19 and TRBJ1-1; no clear D gene. The ends were cut back, 0 bases at V and 1 base at J, with 18 bases in the middle. Germline V gene sequence: CDR1 LNHDA, CDR2 SQIVND (reference sequence). The CDR3 is 18 residues long. As DNA, the CDR3 is TGTGCCAGTAGTATAGATCCGTTTAGGAGGGCCGAGAACACTGAAGCTTTCTTT. This sequence encodes CASSIDPFRRAENTEAFF.

This clonotype was seen only a few times. The rearrangement links TRBV27 to TRBJ2-5, with D possibly matching TRBD2 (6 bases). Germline assignment: CDR1 MNHEY and CDR2 SMNVEV (reference sequence). The CDR3 totals 14 residues. Trimming took off 3 bases at V and 1 base at J, with 9 bases between the two ends. The CDR3 DNA is TGTGCCAGCAGTTTTAGCGGATTCCAAGAGACCCAGTACTTC. The encoded protein is CASSFSGFQETQYF.

There are many counts of this clonotype. The chain recombines TRBV12-3 or TRBV12-4 with TRBJ2-1; D uncertain. V was cut by 6 bases and J by 9 bases, with 15 bases left in between. This CDR3 has 13 residues. CDR3 bases: TGTGCCAGCAGCTCAGGTCCTGCCAGTGAGCAGTTCTTC. Translated: CASSSGPASEQFF.

A few counts support this clonotype. The chain uses TRBV5-6 and TRBJ2-1; D ambiguous. Germline CDR1 SGHDT, CDR2 YYEEEE. The length of the CDR3 is 12 residues. V lost 3 bases and J 10 bases, leaving 11 bases between the germline ends. This CDR3 reads CASSYPSSEQFF. CDR3 coding DNA: TGTGCCAGCAGCTACCCTAGTTCCGAGCAGTTCTTC.

The rearrangement links TRBV20-1 to TRBJ2-4; tentatively, D is TRBD1 (5 bases). Germline CDR1 reads DFQATT; CDR2 reads SNEGSKA (reference sequence). This CDR3 has 16 residues. With 4 bases removed from V and 1 base from J, the gap between germline ends came to 17 bases. The CDR3 bases are TGCAGTGCTATTGGGGCAGGGCCAGGGGCCAAAAACATTCAGTACTTC. Amino acid sequence: CSAIGAGPGAKNIQYF.

This clonotype was seen a handful of times. V and J are TRBV6-2 or TRBV6-3 and TRBJ1-3; unclear D gene. V gave up 0 bases and J gave up 6 bases, with 6 bases separating them. The germline CDR1 and CDR2 sequences are MNHEY and SVGEGT. This CDR3 has 13 residues. The CDR3 nucleotides read TGTGCCAGCAGTTACTCGAGAGTAAACACCATATATTTT. Protein product: CASSYSRVNTIYF.

This clonotype was counted at least ten times. The chain recombines TRBV12-3 or TRBV12-4 with TRBJ1-3, with D tentatively TRBD1 (6 bases). The CDR3 runs to 21 residues. The V end lost 4 bases, the J end lost 0 bases, and 28 bases lay between the germline ends. The CDR3 nucleotides read TGTGCCAGCAGTTCAGACCAAATGCGGCAAGGACAGCAGAGCTCTGGAAACACCATATATTTT. Protein: CASSSDQMRQGQQSSGNTIYF.

This clonotype has a count of ten or more. V and J are TRBV28 and TRBJ1-1; D remains unclear. V lost 2 bases and J 1 base, leaving 17 bases between the germline ends. The CDR3 is 17 amino acids. Germline CDR1 MDHEN, CDR2 SYDVKM. DNA of the CDR3: TGTGCCAGCAGTTTAGCGGGGTGGTATTCCCCGAACACTGAAGCTTTCTTT. This gives the protein CASSLAGWYSPNTEAFF.